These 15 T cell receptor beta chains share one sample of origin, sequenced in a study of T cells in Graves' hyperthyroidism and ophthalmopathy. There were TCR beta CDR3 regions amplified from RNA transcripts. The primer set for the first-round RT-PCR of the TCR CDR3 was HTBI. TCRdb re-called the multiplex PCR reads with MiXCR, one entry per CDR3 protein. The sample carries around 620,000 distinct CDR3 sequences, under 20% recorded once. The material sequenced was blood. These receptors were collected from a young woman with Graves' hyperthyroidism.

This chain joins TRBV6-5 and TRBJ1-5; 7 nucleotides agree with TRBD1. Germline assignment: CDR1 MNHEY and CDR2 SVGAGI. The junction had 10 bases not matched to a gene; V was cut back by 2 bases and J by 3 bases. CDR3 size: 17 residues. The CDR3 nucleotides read TGTGCCAGCAGTTACCCCCCAGCAGGGGGTTTCAATCAGCCCCAGCATTTT. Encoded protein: CASSYPPAGGFNQPQHF.

Here the CDR3 DNA reads TGTGCCTGGAGTGGTTTCGGGACTAGCGACTCCACAGATACGCAGTATTTT. Its translation is CAWSGFGTSDSTDTQYF. The chain recombines TRBV30 with TRBJ2-3; 10 positions match TRBD2. The J segment lost 2 bases and the V segment lost 1 base, leaving 9 bases of the junction unmatched. CDR3 length: 17 amino acids. Germline values: CDR1 GTSNPN, CDR2 SVGIG (reference sequence).

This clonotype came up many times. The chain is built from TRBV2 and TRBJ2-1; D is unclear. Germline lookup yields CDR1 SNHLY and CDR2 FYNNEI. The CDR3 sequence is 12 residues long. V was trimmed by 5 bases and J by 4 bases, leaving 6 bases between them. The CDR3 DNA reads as TGTGCCAGCAGTAGTTATTACAATGAGCAGTTCTTC. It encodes CASSSYYNEQFF.

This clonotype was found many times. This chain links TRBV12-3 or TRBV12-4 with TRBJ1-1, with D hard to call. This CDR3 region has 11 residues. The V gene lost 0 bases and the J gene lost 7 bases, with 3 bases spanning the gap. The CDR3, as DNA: TGTGCCAGCAGTTTAGCTAGTGAAGCTTTCTTT. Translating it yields CASSLASEAFF.

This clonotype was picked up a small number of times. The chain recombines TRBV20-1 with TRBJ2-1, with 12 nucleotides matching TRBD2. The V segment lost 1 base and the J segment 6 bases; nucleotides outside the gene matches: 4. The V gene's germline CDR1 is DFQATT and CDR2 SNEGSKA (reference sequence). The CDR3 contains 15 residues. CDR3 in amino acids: CSARVTSGSGNEQFF. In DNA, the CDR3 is TGCAGTGCTAGAGTGACTAGCGGGAGCGGCAATGAGCAGTTCTTC.

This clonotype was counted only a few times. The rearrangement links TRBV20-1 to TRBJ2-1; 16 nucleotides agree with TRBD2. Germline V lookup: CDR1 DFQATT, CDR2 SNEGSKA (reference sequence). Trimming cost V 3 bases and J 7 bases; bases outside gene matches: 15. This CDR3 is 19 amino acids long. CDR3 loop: CSARARTGTSGRAMNEQFF. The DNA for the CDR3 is TGCAGTGCTAGGGCCCGAACCGGGACTAGCGGGAGGGCCATGAATGAGCAGTTCTTC.

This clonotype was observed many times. CDR3 amino acids: CASSLFYDLNTGELFF. The CDR3 region has the DNA TGTGCCAGCAGTTTATTCTACGACCTGAACACCGGGGAGCTGTTTTTT. The chain is built from TRBV27 and TRBJ2-2; D remains unclear. This CDR3 region has 16 residues. Trimming took 1 base from V and 1 from J, leaving 10 bases between them. CDR1 MNHEY and CDR2 SMNVEV come from the germline V gene (reference sequence).

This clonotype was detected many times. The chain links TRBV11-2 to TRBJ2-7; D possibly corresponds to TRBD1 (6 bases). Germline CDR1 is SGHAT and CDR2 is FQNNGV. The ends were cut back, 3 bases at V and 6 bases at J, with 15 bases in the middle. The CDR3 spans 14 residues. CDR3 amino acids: CASSLGHNLREQYF. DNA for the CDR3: TGTGCCAGCAGCTTGGGACACAACCTACGCGAGCAGTACTTC.

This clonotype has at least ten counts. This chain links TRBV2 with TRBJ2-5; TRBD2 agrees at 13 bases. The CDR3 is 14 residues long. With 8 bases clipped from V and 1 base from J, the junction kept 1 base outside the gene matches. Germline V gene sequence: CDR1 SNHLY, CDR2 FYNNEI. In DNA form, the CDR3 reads TGTGCCAGCGGACTAGCGGGGGTCCAAGAGACCCAGTACTTC. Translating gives CASGLAGVQETQYF.

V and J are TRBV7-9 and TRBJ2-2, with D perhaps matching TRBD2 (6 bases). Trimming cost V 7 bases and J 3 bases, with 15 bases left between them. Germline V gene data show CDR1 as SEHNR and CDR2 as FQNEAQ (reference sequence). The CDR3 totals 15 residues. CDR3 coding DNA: TGTGCCAGCATAGGGGTAGCGGTTTACACCGGGGAGCTGTTTTTT. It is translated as CASIGVAVYTGELFF.

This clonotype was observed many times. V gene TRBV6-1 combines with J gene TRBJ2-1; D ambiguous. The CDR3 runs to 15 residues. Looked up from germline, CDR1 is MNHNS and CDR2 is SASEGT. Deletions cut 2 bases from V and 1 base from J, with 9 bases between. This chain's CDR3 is CASSEHPESYNEQFF. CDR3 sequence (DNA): TGTGCCAGCAGTGAACACCCAGAATCCTACAATGAGCAGTTCTTC.

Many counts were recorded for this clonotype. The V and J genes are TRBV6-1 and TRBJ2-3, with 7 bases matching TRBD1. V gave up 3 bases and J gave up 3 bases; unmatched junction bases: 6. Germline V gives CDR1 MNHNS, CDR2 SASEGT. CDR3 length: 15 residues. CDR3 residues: CASSEGRGLTDTQYF. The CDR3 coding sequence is TGTGCCAGCAGTGAGGGTAGGGGGCTGACAGATACGCAGTATTTT.

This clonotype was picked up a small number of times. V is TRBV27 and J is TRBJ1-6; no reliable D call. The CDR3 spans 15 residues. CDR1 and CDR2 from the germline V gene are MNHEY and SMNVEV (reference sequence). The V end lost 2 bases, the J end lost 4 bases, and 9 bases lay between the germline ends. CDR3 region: CASSLTAFYNSPLHF. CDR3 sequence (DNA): TGTGCCAGCAGTTTAACGGCCTTTTATAATTCACCCCTCCACTTT.

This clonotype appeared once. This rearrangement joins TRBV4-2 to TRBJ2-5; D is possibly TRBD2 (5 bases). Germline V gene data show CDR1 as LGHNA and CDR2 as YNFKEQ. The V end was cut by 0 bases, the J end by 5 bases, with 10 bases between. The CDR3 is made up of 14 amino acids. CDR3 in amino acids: CASSQDGRGETQYF. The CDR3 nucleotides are TGTGCCAGCAGCCAAGACGGGCGAGGGGAGACCCAGTACTTC.

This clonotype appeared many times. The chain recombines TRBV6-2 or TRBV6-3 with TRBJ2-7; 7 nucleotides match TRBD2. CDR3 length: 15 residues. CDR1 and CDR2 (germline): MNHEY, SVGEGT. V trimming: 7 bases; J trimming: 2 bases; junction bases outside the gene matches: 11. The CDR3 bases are TGTGCCAGCACCCACCCTGAAGGACTAGCCTACGAGCAGTACTTC. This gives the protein CASTHPEGLAYEQYF.